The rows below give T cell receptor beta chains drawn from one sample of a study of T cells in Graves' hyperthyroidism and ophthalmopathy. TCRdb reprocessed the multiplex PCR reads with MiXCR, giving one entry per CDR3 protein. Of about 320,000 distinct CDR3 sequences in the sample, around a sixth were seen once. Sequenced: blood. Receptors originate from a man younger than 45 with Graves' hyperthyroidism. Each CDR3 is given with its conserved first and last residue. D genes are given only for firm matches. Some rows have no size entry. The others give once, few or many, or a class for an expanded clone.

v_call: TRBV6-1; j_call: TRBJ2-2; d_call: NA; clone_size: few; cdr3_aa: CASSATTNTGELFF; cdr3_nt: TGTGCCAGCAGTGCGACAACGAACACCGGGGAGCTGTTTTTT
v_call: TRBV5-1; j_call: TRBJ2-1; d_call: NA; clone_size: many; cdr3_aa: CASSRWDKREQFF; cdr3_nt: TGCGCCAGCAGCCGATGGGACAAACGCGAGCAGTTCTTC
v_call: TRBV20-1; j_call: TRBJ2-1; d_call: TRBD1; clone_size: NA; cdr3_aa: CSAYDRDRGLHEQFF; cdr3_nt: TGCAGTGCTTACGACCGGGACAGGGGGCTTCATGAGCAGTTCTTC
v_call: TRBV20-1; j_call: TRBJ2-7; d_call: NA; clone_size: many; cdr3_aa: CSAGQGRVYEQYF; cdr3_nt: TGCAGTGCTGGTCAGGGGCGAGTCTACGAGCAGTACTTC
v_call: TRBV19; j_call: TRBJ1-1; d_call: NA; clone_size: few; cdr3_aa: CASSNQVNTEAFF; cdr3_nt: TGTGCCAGTAGTAATCAAGTGAACACTGAAGCTTTCTTT
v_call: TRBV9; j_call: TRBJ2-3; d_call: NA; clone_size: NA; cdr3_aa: CASSETLVDTQYF; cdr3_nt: TGTGCCAGCAGCGAAACGTTGGTTGATACGCAGTATTTT
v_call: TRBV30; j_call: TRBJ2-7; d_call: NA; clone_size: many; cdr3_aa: CAWTGVRSYYEQYF; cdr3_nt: TGTGCCTGGACGGGGGTTAGAAGCTACTACGAGCAGTACTTC
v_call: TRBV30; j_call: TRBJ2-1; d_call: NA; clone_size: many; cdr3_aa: CAGRLGWNEQFF; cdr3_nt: TGTGCCGGGCGGCTGGGTTGGAATGAGCAGTTCTTC
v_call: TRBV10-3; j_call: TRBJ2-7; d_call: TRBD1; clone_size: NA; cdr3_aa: CAIRAGTGVARDEQYF; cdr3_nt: TGTGCCATCAGAGCCGGGACAGGGGTCGCCCGTGACGAGCAGTACTTC
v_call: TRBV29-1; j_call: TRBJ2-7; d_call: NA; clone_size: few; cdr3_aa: CSVGYTIYEQYF; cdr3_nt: TGCAGCGTTGGATACACGATCTACGAGCAGTACTTC
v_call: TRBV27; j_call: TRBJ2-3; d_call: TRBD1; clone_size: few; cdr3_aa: CASSLSFGTGVSTDTQYF; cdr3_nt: TGTGCCAGCAGTTTATCGTTTGGGACAGGGGTTAGCACAGATACGCAGTATTTT
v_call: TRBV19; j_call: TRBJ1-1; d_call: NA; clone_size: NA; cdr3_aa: CASSILGAGSSEAFF; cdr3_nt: TGTGCCAGTAGTATTCTAGGGGCCGGGAGCAGTGAAGCTTTCTTT
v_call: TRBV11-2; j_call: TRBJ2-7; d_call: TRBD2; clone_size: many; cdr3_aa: CASSSDPGLAGSYYEQYF; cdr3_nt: TGTGCCAGCAGCTCAGACCCGGGACTAGCGGGATCCTACTACGAGCAGTACTTC
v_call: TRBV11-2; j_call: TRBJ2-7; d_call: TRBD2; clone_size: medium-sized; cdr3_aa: CASSLDRGTSREQYF; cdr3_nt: TGTGCCAGCAGCTTAGATCGGGGGACTAGCCGCGAGCAGTACTTC
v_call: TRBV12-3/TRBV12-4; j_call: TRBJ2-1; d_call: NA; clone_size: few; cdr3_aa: CASSPPTERGQSEQFF; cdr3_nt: TGTGCCAGCAGTCCCCCGACGGAACGGGGGCAAAGTGAGCAGTTCTTC
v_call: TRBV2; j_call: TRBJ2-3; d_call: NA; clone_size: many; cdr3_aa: CASSGPTTDTQYF; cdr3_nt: TGTGCCAGCAGTGGGCCAACTACAGATACGCAGTATTTT
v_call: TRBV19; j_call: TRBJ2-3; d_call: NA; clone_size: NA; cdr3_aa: CASSKNPEKPTSTDTQYF; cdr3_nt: TGTGCCAGTAGTAAGAACCCGGAGAAGCCGACTAGCACAGATACGCAGTATTTT
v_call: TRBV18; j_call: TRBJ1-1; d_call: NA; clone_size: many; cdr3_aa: CASSPSPGREAEAFF; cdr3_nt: TGTGCCAGCTCACCAAGTCCAGGGCGGGAGGCTGAAGCTTTCTTT
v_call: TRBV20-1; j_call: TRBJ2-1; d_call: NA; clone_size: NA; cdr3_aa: CSARDPAGSNNEQFF; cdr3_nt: TGCAGTGCTAGAGATCCCGCCGGGAGCAACAATGAGCAGTTCTTC
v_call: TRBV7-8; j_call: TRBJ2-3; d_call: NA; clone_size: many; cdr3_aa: CASSGDLDSGGTDTQYF; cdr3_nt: TGTGCCAGCAGCGGAGACCTGGACTCCGGGGGCACAGATACGCAGTATTTT
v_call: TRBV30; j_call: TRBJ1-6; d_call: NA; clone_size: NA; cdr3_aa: CAWRSQLNSPLHF; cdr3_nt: TGTGCCTGGAGAAGCCAACTTAATTCACCCCTCCACTTT
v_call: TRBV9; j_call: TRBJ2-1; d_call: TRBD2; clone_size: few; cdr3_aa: CASSGELAENNEQFF; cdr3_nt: TGTGCCAGCAGCGGTGAACTAGCGGAAAACAATGAGCAGTTCTTC
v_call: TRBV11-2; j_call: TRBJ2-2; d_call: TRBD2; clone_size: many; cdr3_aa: CASSLRASGDHTGELFF; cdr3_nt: TGTGCCAGCAGCTTACGGGCTAGCGGGGATCACACCGGGGAGCTGTTTTTT
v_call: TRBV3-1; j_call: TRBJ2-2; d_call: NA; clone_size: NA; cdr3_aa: CASSRGDNTGEPFF; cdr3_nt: TGTGCCAGCAGCCGCGGCGATAACACCGGGGAGCCGTTTTTT
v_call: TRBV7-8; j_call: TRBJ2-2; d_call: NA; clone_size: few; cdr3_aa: CASRLLGELFF; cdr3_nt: TGTGCCAGCCGGTTACTAGGGGAGCTGTTTTTT
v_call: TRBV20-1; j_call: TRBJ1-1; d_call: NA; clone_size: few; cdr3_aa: CSASMDEAFF; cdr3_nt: TGCAGTGCTAGCATGGACGAAGCTTTCTTT
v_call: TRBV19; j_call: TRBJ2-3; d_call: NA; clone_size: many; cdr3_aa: CASSTRQTDTQYF; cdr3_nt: TGTGCCAGTAGTACCCGACAGACAGATACGCAGTATTTT
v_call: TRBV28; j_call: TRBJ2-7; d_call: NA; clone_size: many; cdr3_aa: CASTDRISRGSYEQYF; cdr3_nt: TGTGCCAGCACCGACAGGATTTCCAGGGGCTCCTACGAGCAGTACTTC
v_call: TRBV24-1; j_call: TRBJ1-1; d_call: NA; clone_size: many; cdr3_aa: CATRLGGGTEAFF; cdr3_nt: TGTGCCACCAGGCTCGGAGGGGGGACTGAAGCTTTCTTT